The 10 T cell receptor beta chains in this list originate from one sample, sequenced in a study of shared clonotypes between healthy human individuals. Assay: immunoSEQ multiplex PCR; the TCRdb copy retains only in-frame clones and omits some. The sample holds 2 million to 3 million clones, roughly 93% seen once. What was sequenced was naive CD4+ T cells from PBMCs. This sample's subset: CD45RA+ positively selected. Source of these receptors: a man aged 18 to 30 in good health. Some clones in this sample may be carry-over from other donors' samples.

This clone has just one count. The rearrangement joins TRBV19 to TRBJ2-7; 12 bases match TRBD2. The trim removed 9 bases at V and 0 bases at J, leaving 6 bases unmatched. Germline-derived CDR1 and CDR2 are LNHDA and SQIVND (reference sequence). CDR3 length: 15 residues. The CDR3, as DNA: TGTGCCAGCCGGACTAGCGGGATAAACTCCTACGAGCAGTACTTC. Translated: CASRTSGINSYEQYF.

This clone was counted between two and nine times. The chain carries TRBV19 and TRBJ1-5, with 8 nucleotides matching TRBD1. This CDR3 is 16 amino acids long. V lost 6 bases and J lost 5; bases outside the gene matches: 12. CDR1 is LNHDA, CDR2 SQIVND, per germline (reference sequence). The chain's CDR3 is CASSDPRTGKYQPQHF. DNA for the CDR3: TGTGCCAGTAGCGACCCACGGACAGGGAAGTATCAGCCCCAGCATTTT.

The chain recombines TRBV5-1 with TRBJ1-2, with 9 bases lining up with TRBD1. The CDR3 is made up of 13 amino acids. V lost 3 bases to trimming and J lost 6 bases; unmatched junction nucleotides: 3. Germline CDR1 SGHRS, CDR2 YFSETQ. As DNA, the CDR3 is TGCGCCAGCAGCTGGGACAGGGAACATGGCTACACCTTC. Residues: CASSWDREHGYTF.

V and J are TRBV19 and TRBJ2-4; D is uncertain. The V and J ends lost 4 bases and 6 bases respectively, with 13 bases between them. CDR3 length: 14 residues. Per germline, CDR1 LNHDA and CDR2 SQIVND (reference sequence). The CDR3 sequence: CASSTLSMANIQYF. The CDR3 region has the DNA TGTGCCAGTAGTACCTTATCGATGGCAAACATTCAGTACTTC.

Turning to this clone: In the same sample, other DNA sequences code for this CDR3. This CDR3 reads CASSRQANTGELFF. The CDR3 DNA reads TGTGCCAGCTCCCGACAGGCCAACACCGGGGAGCTGTTTTTT. The V gene is TRBV18, the J gene TRBJ2-2, with D perhaps matching TRBD1 (6 bases). CDR1 is KGHSH and CDR2 is LQKENI in the germline V gene. V lost 6 bases, J lost 2 bases, and 10 bases lay in between. The CDR3 contains 14 residues. Looking up the rest from reference TRBV18 and TRBJ2-2 gives the full variable domain: NAGVMQNPRHLVRRRGQEARLRCSPMKGHSHVYWYRQLPEEGLKFMVYLQKENIIDESGMPKERFSAEFPKEGPSILRIQQVVRGDSAAYFCASSRQANTGELFFGEGSRLTVL.

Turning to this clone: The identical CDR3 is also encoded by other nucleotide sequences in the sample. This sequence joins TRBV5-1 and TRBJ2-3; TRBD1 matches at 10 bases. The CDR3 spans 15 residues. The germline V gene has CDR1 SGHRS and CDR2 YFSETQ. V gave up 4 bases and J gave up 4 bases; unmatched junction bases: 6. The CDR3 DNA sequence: TGCGCCAGCAGCCCCCGGGACAGGGGATCAGATACGCAGTATTTT. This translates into CASSPRDRGSDTQYF.

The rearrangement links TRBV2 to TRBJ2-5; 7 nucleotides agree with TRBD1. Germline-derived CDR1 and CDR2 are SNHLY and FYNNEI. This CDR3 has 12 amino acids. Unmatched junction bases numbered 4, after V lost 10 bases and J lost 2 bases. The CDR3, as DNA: TGTGCCACGGGACAGCATCAAGAGACCCAGTACTTC. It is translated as CATGQHQETQYF. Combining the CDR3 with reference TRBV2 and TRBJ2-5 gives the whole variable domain EPEVTQTPSHQVTQMGQEVILRCVPISNHLYFYWYRQILGQKVEFLVSFYNNEISEKSEIFDDQFSVERPDGSNFTLKIRSTKLEDSAMYFCATGQHQETQYFGPGTRLLVL.

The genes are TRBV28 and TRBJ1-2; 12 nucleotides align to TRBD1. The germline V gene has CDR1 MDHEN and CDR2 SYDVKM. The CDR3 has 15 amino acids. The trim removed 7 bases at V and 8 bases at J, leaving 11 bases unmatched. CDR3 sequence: CASTRRGQGARGYTF. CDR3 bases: TGTGCCAGCACCCGACGGGGACAGGGGGCGCGAGGCTACACCTTC.

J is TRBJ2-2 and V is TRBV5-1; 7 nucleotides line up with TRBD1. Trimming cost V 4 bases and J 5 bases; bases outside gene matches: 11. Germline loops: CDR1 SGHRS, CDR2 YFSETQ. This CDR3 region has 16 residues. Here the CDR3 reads CASSGTGTEATGELFF. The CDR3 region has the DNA TGCGCCAGCAGCGGCACCGGGACAGAAGCTACCGGGGAGCTGTTTTTT.

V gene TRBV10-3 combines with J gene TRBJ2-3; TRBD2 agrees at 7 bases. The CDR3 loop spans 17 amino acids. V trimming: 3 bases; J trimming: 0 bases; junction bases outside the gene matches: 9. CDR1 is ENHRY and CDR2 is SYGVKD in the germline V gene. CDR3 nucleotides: TGTGCCATCAGTGACGAGCGGGAACTAACTAGCACAGATACGCAGTATTTT. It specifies CAISDERELTSTDTQYF.